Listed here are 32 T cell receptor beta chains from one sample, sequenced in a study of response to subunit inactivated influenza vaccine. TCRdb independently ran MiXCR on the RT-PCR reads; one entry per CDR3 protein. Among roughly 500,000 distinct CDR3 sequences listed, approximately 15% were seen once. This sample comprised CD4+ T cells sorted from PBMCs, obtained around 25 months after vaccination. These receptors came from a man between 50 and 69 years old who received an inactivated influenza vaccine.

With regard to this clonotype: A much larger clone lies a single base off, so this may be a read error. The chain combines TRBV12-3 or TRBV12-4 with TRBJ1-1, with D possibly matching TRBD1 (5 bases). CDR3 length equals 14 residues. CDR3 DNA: TGTGTCAGCAGTTTGGAGGGGTTTCACACTGAAGCTTTCTTT. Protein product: CVSSLEGFHTEAFF.

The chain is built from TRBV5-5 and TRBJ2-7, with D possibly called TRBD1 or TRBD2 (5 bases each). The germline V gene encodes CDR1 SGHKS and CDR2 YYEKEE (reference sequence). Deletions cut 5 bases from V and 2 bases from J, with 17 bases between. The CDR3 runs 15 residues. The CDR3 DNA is TGTGCCAGCAGTCTGGATCCGGGACGTCCCTACGAGCAGTACTTC. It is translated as CASSLDPGRPYEQYF.

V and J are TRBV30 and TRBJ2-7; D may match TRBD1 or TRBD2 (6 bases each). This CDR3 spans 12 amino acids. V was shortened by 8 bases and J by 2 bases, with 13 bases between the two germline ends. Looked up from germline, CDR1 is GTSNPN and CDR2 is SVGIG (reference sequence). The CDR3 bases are TGTGCCGCTAGGGGGGTCCCCTACGAGCAGTACTTC. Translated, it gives CAARGVPYEQYF. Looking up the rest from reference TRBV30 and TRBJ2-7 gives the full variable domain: SQTIHQWPATLVQPVGSPLSLECTVEGTSNPNLYWYRQAAGRGLQLLFYSVGIGQISSEVPQNLSASRPQDRQFILSSKKLLLSDSGFYLCAARGVPYEQYFGPGTRLTVT.

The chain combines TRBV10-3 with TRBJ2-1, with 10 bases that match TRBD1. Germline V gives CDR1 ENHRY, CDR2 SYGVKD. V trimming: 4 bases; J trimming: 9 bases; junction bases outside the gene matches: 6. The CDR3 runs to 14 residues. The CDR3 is CAISVDRGLGEQFF. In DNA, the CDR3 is TGTGCCATCAGTGTGGACAGGGGGTTGGGTGAGCAGTTCTTC.

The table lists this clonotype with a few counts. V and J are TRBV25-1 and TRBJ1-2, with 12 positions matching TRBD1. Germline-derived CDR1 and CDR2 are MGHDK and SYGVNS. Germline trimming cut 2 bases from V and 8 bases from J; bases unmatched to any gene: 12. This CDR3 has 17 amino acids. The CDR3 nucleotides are TGTGCCAGCAGTGAACAGGGGGACAGGGGGCTATTAGACGGCTACACCTTC. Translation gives CASSEQGDRGLLDGYTF.

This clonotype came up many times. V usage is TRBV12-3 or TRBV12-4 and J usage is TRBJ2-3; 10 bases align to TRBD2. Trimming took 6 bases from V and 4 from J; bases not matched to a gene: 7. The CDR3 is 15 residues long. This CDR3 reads CASRETSGVADTQYF. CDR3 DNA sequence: TGTGCCAGCAGGGAAACTAGCGGGGTCGCAGATACGCAGTATTTT.

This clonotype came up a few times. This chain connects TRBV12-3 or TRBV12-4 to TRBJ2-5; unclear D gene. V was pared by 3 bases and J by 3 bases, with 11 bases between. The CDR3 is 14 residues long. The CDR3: CASSFWGGEETQYF. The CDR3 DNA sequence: TGTGCCAGCAGTTTTTGGGGTGGCGAAGAGACCCAGTACTTC.

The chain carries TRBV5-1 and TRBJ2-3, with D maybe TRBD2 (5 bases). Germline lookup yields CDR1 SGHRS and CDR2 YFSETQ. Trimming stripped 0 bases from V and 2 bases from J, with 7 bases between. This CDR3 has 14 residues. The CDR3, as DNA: TGCGCCAGCAGCTTGGGACTAAACACAGATACGCAGTATTTT. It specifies CASSLGLNTDTQYF.

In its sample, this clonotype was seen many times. The CDR3 DNA reads TGTGCCAGCAGAACCGGGACAGGGGGCGGTACCGGGGAGCTGTTTTTT. Its protein product is CASRTGTGGGTGELFF. The rearrangement uses TRBV6-1 and TRBJ2-2, with TRBD1 identical over 12 bases. The CDR3 loop spans 16 amino acids. Per the germline V gene, CDR1 is MNHNS and CDR2 is SASEGT. Trimming at V came to 6 bases and at J to 5 bases, leaving 7 bases not matched to a gene.

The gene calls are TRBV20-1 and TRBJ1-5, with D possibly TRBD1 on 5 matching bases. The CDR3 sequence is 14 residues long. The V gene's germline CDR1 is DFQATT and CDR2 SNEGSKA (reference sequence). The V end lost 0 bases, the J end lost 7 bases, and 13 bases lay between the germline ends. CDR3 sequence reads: CSARDRREVQPQHF. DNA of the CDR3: TGCAGTGCTAGAGATCGCAGGGAGGTACAGCCCCAGCATTTT.

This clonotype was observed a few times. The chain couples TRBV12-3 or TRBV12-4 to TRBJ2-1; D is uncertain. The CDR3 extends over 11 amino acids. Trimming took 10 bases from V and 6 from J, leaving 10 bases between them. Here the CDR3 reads CATSRVNEQFF. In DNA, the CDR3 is TGTGCCACATCCCGGGTCAATGAGCAGTTCTTC.

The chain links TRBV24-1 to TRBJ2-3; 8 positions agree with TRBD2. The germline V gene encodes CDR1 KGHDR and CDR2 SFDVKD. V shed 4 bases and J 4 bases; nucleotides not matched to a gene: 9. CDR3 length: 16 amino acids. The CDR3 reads CATSDISGIGADTQYF. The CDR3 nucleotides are TGTGCCACCAGTGACATTAGCGGGATAGGAGCAGATACGCAGTATTTT.

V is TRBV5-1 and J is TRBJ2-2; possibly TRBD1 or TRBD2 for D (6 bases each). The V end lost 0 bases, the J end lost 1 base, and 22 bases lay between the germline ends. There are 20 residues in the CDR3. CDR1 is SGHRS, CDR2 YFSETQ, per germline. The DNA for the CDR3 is TGCGCCAGCAGCTTGGGCTGGGACACGTTATGGCGGGGGAACACCGGGGAGCTGTTTTTT. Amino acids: CASSLGWDTLWRGNTGELFF.

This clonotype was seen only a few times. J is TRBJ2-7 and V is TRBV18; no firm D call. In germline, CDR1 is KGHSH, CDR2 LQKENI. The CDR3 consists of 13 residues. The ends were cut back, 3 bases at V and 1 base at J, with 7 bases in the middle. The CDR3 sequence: CASSPGRSYEQYF. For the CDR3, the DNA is TGTGCCAGCTCACCCGGACGATCCTACGAGCAGTACTTC.

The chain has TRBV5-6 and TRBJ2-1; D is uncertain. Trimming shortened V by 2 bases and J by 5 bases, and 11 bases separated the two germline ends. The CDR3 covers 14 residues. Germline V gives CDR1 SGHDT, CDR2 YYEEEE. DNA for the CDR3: TGTGCCAGCAGCTTTTTGGGCGCGAACAATGAGCAGTTCTTC. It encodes CASSFLGANNEQFF.

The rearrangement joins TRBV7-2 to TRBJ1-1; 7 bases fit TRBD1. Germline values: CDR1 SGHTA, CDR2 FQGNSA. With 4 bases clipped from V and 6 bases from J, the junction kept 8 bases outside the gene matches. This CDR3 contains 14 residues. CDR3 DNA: TGTGCCAGCAGCTCTTATTTCGGACAGGCTGAAGCTTTCTTT. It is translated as CASSSYFGQAEAFF.

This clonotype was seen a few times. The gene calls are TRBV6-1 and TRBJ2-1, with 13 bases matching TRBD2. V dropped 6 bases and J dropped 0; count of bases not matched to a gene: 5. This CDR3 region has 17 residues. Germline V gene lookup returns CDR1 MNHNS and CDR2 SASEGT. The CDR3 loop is CASSPGLAGSSYNEQFF. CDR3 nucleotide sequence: TGTGCCAGCAGCCCGGGACTAGCGGGAAGCTCCTACAATGAGCAGTTCTTC.

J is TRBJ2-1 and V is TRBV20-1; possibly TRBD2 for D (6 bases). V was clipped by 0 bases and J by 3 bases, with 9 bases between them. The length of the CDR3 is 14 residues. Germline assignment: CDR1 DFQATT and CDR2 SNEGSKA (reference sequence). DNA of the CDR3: TGCAGTGCTAGAGATACGACTAGCTACAATGAGCAGTTCTTC. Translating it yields CSARDTTSYNEQFF.

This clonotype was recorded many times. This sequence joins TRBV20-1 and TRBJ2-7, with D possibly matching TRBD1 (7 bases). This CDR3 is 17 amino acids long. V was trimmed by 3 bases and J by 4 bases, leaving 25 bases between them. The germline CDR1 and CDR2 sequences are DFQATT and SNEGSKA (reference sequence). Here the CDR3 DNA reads TGCAGTGCTAGTCAGGGCTTTGAGACAGGGAGGAGTTACGAGCAGTACTTC. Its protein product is CSASQGFETGRSYEQYF.

CDR3 sequence (DNA): TGTGCCGGGACGACAGGACCGAATCAGCCCCAGCATTTT. The encoded protein is CAGTTGPNQPQHF. This chain joins TRBV6-1 and TRBJ1-5, with TRBD1 as a possible D gene (6 bases). Deletions cut 11 bases from V and 4 bases from J, with 15 bases between. Germline V CDR1 and CDR2: MNHNS, SASEGT. This CDR3 comprises 13 residues.

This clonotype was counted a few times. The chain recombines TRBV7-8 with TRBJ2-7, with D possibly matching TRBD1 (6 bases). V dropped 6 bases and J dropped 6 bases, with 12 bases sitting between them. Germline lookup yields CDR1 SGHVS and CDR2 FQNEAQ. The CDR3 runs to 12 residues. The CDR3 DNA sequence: TGTGCCAGCAGTTATACAGGGACCGAGCAGTACTTC. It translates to CASSYTGTEQYF.

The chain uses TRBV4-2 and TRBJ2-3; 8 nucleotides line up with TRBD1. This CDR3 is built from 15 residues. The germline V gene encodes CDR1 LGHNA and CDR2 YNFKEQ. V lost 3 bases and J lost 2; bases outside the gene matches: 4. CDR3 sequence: CASSQPTGDTDTQYF. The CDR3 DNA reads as TGTGCCAGCAGCCAGCCGACAGGGGACACAGATACGCAGTATTTT.

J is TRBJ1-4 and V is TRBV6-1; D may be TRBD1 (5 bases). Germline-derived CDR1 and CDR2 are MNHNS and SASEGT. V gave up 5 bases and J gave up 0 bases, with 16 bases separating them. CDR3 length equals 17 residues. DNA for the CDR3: TGTGCCAGCAGTCCCACGAGGGGCCCCACAACTAATGAAAAACTGTTTTTT. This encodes CASSPTRGPTTNEKLFF.

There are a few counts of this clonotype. The CDR3: CASSPEGYGNQPQHF. Here the CDR3 DNA reads TGTGCCAGCAGCCCCGAAGGGTATGGCAATCAGCCCCAGCATTTT. The chain joins TRBV9 to TRBJ1-5; D not certain. The V end lost 4 bases, the J end lost 2 bases, and 13 bases lay between the germline ends. This CDR3 region has 15 residues. The germline V gene has CDR1 SGDLS and CDR2 YYNGEE.

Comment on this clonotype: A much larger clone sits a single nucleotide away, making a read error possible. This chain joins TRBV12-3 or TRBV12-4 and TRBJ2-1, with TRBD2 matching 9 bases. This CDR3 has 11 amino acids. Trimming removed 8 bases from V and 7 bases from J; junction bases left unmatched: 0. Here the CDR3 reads CASGLANEQFF. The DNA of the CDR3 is TGTGCCAGCGGACTAGCGAATGAGCAGTTCTTC.

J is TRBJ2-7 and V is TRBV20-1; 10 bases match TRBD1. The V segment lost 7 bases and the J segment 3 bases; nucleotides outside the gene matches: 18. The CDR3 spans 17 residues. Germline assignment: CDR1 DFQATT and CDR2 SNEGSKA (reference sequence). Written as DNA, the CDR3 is TGCAGTGTCCCGCCCCAAACCGGGACAGGGGACTTCTACGAGCAGTACTTC. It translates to CSVPPQTGTGDFYEQYF.

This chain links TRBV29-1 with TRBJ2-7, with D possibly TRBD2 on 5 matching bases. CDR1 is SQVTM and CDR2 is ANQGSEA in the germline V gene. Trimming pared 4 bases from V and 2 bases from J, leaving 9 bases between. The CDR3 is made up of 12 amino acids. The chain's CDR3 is CSVGRNTYEQYF. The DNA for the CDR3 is TGCAGCGTTGGGAGGAATACCTACGAGCAGTACTTC.

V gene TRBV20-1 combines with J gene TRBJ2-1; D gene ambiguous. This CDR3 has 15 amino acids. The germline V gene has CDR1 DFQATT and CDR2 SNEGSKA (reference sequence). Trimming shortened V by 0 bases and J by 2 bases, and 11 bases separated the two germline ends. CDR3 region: CSARDVGETYNEQFF. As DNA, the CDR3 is TGCAGTGCTAGAGATGTCGGAGAAACCTACAATGAGCAGTTCTTC.

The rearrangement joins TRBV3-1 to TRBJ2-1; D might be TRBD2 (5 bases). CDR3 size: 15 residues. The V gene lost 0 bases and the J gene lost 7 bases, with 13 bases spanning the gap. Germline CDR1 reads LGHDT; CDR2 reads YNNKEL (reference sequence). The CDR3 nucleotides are TGTGCCAGCAGCCAAGATCAGGTGAGGGTGAATGAGCAGTTCTTC. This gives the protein CASSQDQVRVNEQFF.

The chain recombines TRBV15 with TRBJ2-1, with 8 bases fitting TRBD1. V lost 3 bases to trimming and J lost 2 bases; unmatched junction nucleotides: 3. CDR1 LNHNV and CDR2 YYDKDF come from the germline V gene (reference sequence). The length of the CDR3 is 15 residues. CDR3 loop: CATSRGTGPYNEQFF. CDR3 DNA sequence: TGTGCCACCAGCAGGGGGACAGGCCCCTACAATGAGCAGTTCTTC.

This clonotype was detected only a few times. In DNA, the CDR3 is TGTGCCAGCAGAACCACCTCAGGGGATAGGCCCATGAATGAGCAGTTCTTC. As protein: CASRTTSGDRPMNEQFF. V usage is TRBV6-2 or TRBV6-3 and J usage is TRBJ2-1; tentatively, D is TRBD1 (6 bases). Trimming stripped 6 bases from V and 7 bases from J, with 25 bases between. Germline lookup yields CDR1 MNHEY and CDR2 SVGEGT. This CDR3 contains 17 residues.

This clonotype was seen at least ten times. The CDR3 protein is CASSLGRGGTDTQYF. The CDR3 coding sequence is TGCGCCAGCAGCTTGGGGCGGGGGGGCACAGATACGCAGTATTTT. The chain employs TRBV5-1 and TRBJ2-3; 8 bases agree with TRBD2. CDR1 and CDR2 from the germline V gene are SGHRS and YFSETQ. V shed 0 bases, J shed 1 base, and the junction held 1 base outside the gene matches. CDR3 size: 15 residues.